There are a few counts of the clone carrying this TCR beta chain. This entry comes from a study of blood T cell repertoires in COVID-19. The overall study: Whether acute or convalescent, the COVID-19 samples came from the United States, Italy and Spain. T cells, B-cell-depleted T cells, or PBMCs provided the cDNA or gDNA that served as material.

This CDR3 has 14 amino acids. Germline values: CDR1 MDHEN, CDR2 SYDVKM. V lost 5 bases to trimming and J lost 2 bases; unmatched junction nucleotides: 5. Under the authors' procedure: Reference gene primer amplification yielded estimated nucleated cell counts. Assay: immunoSEQ multiplex PCR; the TCRdb copy retains only in-frame clones and omits some. V, J and clone size are taken as reported in that table, and D and trimming were inferred from the DNA itself. The sample includes hundreds of thousands of clones, 88% seen only once; the top ten take 7% to 8%. This clonotype originated in a woman aged 70-85 years with COVID-19, enrolled during active disease. The chain is built from TRBV28 and TRBJ2-7, with TRBD1 matching 8 bases. The sequenced material came from peripheral blood. DNA for the CDR3: TGTGCCAGCAGTGGCGGACAGGGAGCCTACGAGCAGTACTTC. Protein: CASSGGQGAYEQYF.